These 8 T cell receptor beta chains share one sample of origin, sequenced in a study of OX40 agonist ivuxolimab in advanced cancers. Sequencing used immunoSEQ multiplex PCR; TCRdb keeps in-frame clones, though not all of them. The sample consists of approximately 71,000 clones, around 84% of them appearing once. The sample consisted of CD4+ or CD8+ T cells sorted from blood, taken in a trial of the OX40 agonist ivuxolimab. The receptors stem from an adult with an advanced solid tumor such as melanoma, head and neck, liver or kidney cancer.

The chain carries TRBV5-1 and TRBJ2-5; 9 bases are shared with TRBD2. Germline V lookup: CDR1 SGHRS, CDR2 YFSETQ. The CDR3 contains 14 residues. V was clipped by 6 bases and J by 3 bases; unmatched bases: 6. This CDR3 is CASTPLAGEETQYF. DNA for the CDR3: TGCGCCAGCACTCCGTTAGCGGGAGAAGAGACCCAGTACTTC.

The gene calls are TRBV19 and TRBJ2-7, with D perhaps TRBD1 (6 bases). CDR1 and CDR2 (germline): LNHDA, SQIVND (reference sequence). The CDR3 totals 11 residues. V shed 5 bases and J shed 6 bases, with 8 bases lying between them. Here the CDR3 DNA reads TGTGCCAGTAGTCAGGGGACCGAGCAGTACTTC. The encoded protein is CASSQGTEQYF.

The chain is built from TRBV6-1 and TRBJ1-1, with D possibly matching TRBD1 (5 bases). V shed 5 bases and J shed 3 bases, with 10 bases lying between them. The CDR3 contains 13 residues. Per the germline V gene, CDR1 is MNHNS and CDR2 is SASEGT. The DNA for the CDR3 is TGTGCCAGCAGTCCTCGGGGGGACACTGAAGCTTTCTTT. Translating gives CASSPRGDTEAFF.

V is TRBV9 and J is TRBJ1-6; 12 bases map to TRBD1. Germline CDR1 SGDLS, CDR2 YYNGEE. This CDR3 is built from 16 residues. The V segment lost 3 bases and the J segment 9 bases; nucleotides outside the gene matches: 7. The CDR3 DNA sequence: TGTGCCAGCAGCGCTACCGGGACAGGGGGCTTTTCACCCCTCCACTTT. Amino acid sequence: CASSATGTGGFSPLHF.

The J gene is TRBJ1-3, the V gene TRBV19; 8 bases map to TRBD1. The length of the CDR3 is 15 residues. Germline assignment: CDR1 LNHDA and CDR2 SQIVND (reference sequence). After removal of 8 bases from V and 2 bases from J, the junction contained 8 bases not matched to a gene. CDR3 region: CASGARTGTGNTIYF. CDR3 bases: TGTGCCAGTGGGGCAAGGACAGGGACTGGAAACACCATATATTTT.

The V call is TRBV5-4, the J call TRBJ2-3; D uncertain. Trimming shortened V by 1 base and J by 0 bases, and 3 bases separated the two germline ends. The CDR3 has 13 amino acids. Germline V CDR1 and CDR2: SGHNT, YYREEE (reference sequence). CDR3 DNA sequence: TGTGCCAGCAGCTTGTTTAGCACAGATACGCAGTATTTT. This translates into CASSLFSTDTQYF. The full variable domain, rest sourced from reference TRBV5-4 and TRBJ2-3, is ETGVTQSPTHLIKTRGQQVTLRCSSQSGHNTVSWYQQALGQGPQFIFQYYREEENGRGNFPPRFSGLQFPNYSSELNVNALELDDSALYLCASSLFSTDTQYFGPGTRLTVL.

Regarding this clone: This CDR3 is also generated by other DNA sequences in the sample. V usage is TRBV6-5 and J usage is TRBJ2-3; no clear D gene. V lost 0 bases and J 0 bases, leaving 4 bases between the germline ends. The germline V gene encodes CDR1 MNHEY and CDR2 SVGAGI. The CDR3 runs to 14 residues. This CDR3 is CASSYSASTDTQYF. CDR3 coding DNA: TGTGCCAGCAGTTACTCGGCCAGCACAGATACGCAGTATTTT.

The chain employs TRBV19 and TRBJ2-5, with 10 nucleotides matching TRBD1. V shed 5 bases and J 3 bases; nucleotides not matched to a gene: 9. Germline values: CDR1 LNHDA, CDR2 SQIVND (reference sequence). CDR3 size: 16 residues. The CDR3 protein is CASSVHLGQGKETQYF. The CDR3 nucleotides read TGTGCCAGTAGTGTCCACCTGGGACAGGGGAAAGAGACCCAGTACTTC.